The clone carrying this T cell receptor (beta chain) was found many times. Its antigen is undetermined. This specimen belongs to a study of neurological immune-mediated disorders. Overall study results and limits: None of the CDR3 amino acid sequences in expanded clones turned up in more than one subject, which points to private repertoires in all groups.

cDNA synthesis was performed by 5'RACE with 10-nucleotide random UMIs. Sequencing runs each yielded over 180 million TCR-beta sequences from 15-18 subjects. Each CDR3 protein gets one entry after TCRdb re-called the 5' RACE reads with MiXCR. The data show some 18,000 distinct CDR3 sequences, with 7.5% seen just once and about a sixth held by the top ten. The CDR3 spans 16 residues. V was pared by 4 bases and J by 1 base, with 16 bases between. CDR1 MDHEN and CDR2 SYDVKM come from the germline V gene. The receptor's source is a woman younger than 45 with HTLV-1-associated myelopathy (HAM/TSP). Sample: CD8+ T cells from blood. V usage is TRBV28 and J usage is TRBJ1-1, with D unresolved. The CDR3, as DNA: TGTGCCAGCAGTTCCCCCCTGCAGGATTCGAACACTGAAGCTTTCTTT. It translates to CASSSPLQDSNTEAFF. The complete variable domain, with remaining parts taken from reference TRBV28 and TRBJ1-1, reads DVKVTQSSRYLVKRTGEKVFLECVQDMDHENMFWYRQDPGLGLRLIYFSYDVKMKEKGDIPEGYSVSREKKERFSLILESASTNQTSMYLCASSSPLQDSNTEAFFGQGTRLTVV.